This TCR beta chain was captured in a study of T-cell reconstitution after alpha-beta-depleted transplantation in children. This clonotype has just a few counts. The CDR3 is 15 amino acids. Per the germline V gene, CDR1 is MGHDK and CDR2 is SYGVNS. The V end lost 0 bases, the J end lost 5 bases, and 14 bases lay between the germline ends. Unique molecular identifiers tagged the TCRbeta library. One entry per CDR3 protein results from TCRdb running MiXCR on the PCR reads. This repertoire shows approximately 520,000 distinct CDR3 sequences, 32% found once; its top ten account for more than 2%. Sequencing was performed on PBMCs from the stem cell graft donor, taken from the stem cell graft. This sequence was found in a human donor who donated a stem cell graft to a child with aplastic anemia. V usage is TRBV25-1 and J usage is TRBJ2-7; D is tentatively TRBD1 or TRBD2 (5 bases each). CDR3 in DNA: TGTGCCAGCAGTGAATATCGGGGCGGTTCCCACGAGCAGTACTTC. Translated, it gives CASSEYRGGSHEQYF.